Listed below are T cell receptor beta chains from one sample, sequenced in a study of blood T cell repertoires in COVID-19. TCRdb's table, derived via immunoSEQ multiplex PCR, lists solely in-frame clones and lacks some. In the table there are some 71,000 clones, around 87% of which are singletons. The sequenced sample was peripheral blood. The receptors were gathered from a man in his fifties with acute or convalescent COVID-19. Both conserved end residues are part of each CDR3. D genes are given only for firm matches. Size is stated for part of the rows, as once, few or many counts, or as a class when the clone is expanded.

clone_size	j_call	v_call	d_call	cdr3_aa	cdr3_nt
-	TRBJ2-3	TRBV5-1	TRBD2	CASSVRGLAASTDTQYF	TGCGCCAGCAGCGTGAGGGGACTAGCGGCTAGCACAGATACGCAGTATTTT
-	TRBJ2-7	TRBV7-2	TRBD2	CASSSPGLALYEQYF	TGTGCCAGCAGCTCGCCGGGACTAGCCCTCTACGAGCAGTACTTC
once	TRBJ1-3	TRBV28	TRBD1	CASSPGTGPGNTIYF	TGTGCCAGCAGTCCGGGGACAGGGCCAGGAAACACCATATATTTT
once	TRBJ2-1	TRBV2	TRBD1	CASIDRDRGGNEQFF	TGTGCCAGCATAGACCGGGACAGGGGAGGCAATGAGCAGTTCTTC
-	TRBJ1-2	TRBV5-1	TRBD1	CASRTSGTGDYGYTF	TGCGCCAGCAGAACCTCCGGGACAGGGGATTATGGCTACACCTTC
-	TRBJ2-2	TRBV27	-	CASSRKRPTGELFF	TGTGCCAGCAGTAGGAAGCGACCCACCGGGGAGCTGTTTTTT
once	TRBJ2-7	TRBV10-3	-	CAISPGGGGASYEQYF	TGTGCCATCAGCCCCGGTGGGGGGGGCGCCTCCTACGAGCAGTACTTC
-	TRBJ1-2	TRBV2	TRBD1	CASSGTGEGYGYTF	TGTGCCAGCAGCGGGACAGGGGAGGGTTATGGCTACACCTTC
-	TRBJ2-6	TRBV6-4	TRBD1	CASSGTGGAGANVLTF	TGTGCCAGCAGTGGGACAGGGGGCGCTGGGGCCAACGTCCTGACTTTC
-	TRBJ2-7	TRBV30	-	CAGQKSYEQYF	TGTGCCGGACAAAAATCCTACGAGCAGTACTTC
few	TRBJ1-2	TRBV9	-	CASSVYPGTNYGYTF	TGTGCCAGCAGCGTATATCCAGGGACTAACTATGGCTACACCTTC
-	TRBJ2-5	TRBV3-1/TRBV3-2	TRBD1	CASSRTWTGDEETQYF	TGTGCCAGCAGCCGGACCTGGACAGGTGATGAAGAGACCCAGTACTTC
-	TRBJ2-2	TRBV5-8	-	CASRPWTDTNTGELFF	TGTGCCAGCAGGCCCTGGACAGATACGAACACCGGGGAGCTGTTTTTT
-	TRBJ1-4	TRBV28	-	CASTISWEGGKLFF	TGTGCCAGCACCATCTCGTGGGAGGGCGGAAAACTGTTTTTT
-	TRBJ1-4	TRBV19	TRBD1	CASSIDLIQGTNEKLFF	TGTGCCAGTAGTATAGACTTGATACAGGGGACTAATGAAAAACTGTTTTTT
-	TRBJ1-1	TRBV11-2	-	CASSPDMNTEAFF	TGTGCCAGCAGCCCCGACATGAACACTGAAGCTTTCTTT